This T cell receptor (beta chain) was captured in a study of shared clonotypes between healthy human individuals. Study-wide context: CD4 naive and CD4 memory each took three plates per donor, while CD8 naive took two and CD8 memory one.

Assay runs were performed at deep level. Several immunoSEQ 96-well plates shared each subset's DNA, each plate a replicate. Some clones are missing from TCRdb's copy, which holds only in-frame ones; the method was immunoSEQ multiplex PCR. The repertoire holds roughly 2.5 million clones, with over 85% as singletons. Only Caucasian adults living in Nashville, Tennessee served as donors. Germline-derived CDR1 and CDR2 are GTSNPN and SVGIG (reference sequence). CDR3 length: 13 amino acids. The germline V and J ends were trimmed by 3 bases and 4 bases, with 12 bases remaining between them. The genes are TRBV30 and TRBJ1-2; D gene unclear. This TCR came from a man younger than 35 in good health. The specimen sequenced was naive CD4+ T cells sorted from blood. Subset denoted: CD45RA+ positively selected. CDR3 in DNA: TGTGCCTGGAGGGTCCCCGCCATCTATGGCTACACCTTC. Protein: CAWRVPAIYGYTF.